This T cell receptor (beta chain) emerged from a study of blood T cell repertoires in COVID-19. Background on the study: COVID-19 samples collected from the United States, Italy and Spain covered acute and convalescent phases.

Method: immunoSEQ multiplex PCR; TCRdb's copy keeps in-frame clones and lacks some. The table has 330,000 or so clones, over 80% seen once; the top ten hold 9.5% to 10%. Trimming at V came to 5 bases and at J to 3 bases, leaving 10 bases not matched to a gene. CDR1 SGHAT and CDR2 FQNNGV come from the germline V gene. The CDR3 is 15 amino acids. This sequence was found in a man younger than 40 with COVID-19, enrolled during active disease. Sequencing was done on a sample of peripheral blood. J is TRBJ2-7 and V is TRBV11-2; 7 nucleotides agree with TRBD2. CDR3 sequence (DNA): TGTGCCAGCAGCGAAGCCGGGACTAACGGCTACGAGCAGTACTTC. Protein: CASSEAGTNGYEQYF. The entire variable domain, with the rest obtained from reference TRBV11-2 and TRBJ2-7, is as follows: EAGVAQSPRYKIIEKRQSVAFWCNPISGHATLYWYQQILGQGPKLLIQFQNNGVVDDSQLPKDRFSAERLKGVDSTLKIQPAKLEDSAVYLCASSEAGTNGYEQYFGPGTRLTVT.